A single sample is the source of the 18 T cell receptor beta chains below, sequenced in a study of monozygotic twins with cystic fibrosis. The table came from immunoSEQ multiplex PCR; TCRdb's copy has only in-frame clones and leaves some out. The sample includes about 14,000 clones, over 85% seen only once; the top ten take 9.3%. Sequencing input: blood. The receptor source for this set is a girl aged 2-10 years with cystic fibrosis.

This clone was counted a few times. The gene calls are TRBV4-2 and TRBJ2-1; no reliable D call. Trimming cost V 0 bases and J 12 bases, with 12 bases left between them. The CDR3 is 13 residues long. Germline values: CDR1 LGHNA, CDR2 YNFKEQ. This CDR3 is CASSQERAAGQFF. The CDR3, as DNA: TGTGCCAGCAGCCAAGAGCGTGCTGCCGGGCAGTTCTTC.

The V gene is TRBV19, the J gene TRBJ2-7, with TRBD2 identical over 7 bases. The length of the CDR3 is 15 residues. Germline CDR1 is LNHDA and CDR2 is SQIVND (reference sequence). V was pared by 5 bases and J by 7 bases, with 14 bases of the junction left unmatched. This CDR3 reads CASSLRDYSAGEQYF. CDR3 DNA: TGTGCCAGTAGTCTGCGGGACTACTCTGCCGGGGAGCAGTACTTC.

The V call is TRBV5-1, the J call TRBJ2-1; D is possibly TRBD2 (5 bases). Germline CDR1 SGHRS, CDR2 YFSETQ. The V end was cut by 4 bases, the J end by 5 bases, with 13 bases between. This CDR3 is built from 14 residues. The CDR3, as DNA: TGCGCCAGCAGCGGACTCGGACTCGACAATGAGCAGTTCTTC. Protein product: CASSGLGLDNEQFF.

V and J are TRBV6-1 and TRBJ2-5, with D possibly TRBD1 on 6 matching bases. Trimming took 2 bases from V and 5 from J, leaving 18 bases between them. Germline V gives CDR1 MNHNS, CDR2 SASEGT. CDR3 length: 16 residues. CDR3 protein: CASSERWGRTRETQYF. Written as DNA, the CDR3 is TGTGCCAGCAGTGAACGCTGGGGGCGCACAAGGGAGACCCAGTACTTC.

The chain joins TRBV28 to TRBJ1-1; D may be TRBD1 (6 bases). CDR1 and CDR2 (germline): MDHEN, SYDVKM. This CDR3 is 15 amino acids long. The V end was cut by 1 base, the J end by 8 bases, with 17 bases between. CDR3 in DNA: TGTGCCAGCAGTTTATCGGGCACAGGGACTTTCGAAGCTTTCTTT. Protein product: CASSLSGTGTFEAFF.

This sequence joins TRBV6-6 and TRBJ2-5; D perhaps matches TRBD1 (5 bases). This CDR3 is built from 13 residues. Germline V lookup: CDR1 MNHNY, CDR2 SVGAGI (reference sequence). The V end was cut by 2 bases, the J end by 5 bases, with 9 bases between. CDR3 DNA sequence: TGTGCCAGCAGTTACGGGGCCGCCGAGACCCAGTACTTC. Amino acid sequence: CASSYGAAETQYF.

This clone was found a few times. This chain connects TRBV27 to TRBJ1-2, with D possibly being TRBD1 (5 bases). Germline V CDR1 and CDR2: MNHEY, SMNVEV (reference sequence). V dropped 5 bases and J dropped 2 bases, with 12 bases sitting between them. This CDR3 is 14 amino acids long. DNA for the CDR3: TGTGCCAGCAGTCCGGGACTACCCAACTATGGCTACACCTTC. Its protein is CASSPGLPNYGYTF.

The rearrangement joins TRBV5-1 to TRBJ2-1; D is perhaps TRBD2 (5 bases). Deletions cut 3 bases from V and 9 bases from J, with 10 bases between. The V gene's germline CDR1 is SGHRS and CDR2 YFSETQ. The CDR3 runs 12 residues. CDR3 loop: CASSWELGEQFF. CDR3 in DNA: TGCGCCAGCAGCTGGGAGCTCGGTGAGCAGTTCTTC.

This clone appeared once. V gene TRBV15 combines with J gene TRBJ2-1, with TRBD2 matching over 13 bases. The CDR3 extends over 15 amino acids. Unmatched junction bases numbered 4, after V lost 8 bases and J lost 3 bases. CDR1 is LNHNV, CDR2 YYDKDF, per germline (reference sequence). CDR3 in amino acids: CATGLAGVGYNEQFF. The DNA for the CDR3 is TGTGCCACCGGACTAGCGGGAGTGGGCTACAATGAGCAGTTCTTC.

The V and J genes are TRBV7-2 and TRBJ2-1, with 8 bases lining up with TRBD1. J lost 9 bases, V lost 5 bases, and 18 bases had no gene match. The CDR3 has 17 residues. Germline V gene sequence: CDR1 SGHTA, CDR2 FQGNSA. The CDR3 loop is CASSLRRGLAGGGEQFF. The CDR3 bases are TGTGCCAGCAGCCTACGGCGAGGGCTAGCAGGGGGCGGTGAGCAGTTCTTC.

CDR3 coding DNA: TGTGCCAGCAGTGAATGGCGGGGCGGCGGGGAGCTGTTTTTT. It yields the protein CASSEWRGGGELFF. J is TRBJ2-2 and V is TRBV2, with D perhaps TRBD2 (6 bases). From germline, CDR1 is SNHLY and CDR2 FYNNEI. The V and J ends lost 2 bases and 7 bases respectively, with 11 bases between them. This CDR3 is built from 14 residues.

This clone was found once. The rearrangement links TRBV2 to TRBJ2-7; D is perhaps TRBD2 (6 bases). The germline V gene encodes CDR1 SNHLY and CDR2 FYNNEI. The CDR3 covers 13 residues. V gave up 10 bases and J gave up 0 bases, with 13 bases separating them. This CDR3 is CATAGTPSYEQYF. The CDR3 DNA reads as TGTGCCACTGCAGGGACTCCCTCCTACGAGCAGTACTTC.

The CDR3 region is CASSEVGGNQPQHF. CDR3 in DNA: TGTGCCAGCAGTGAAGTGGGGGGCAATCAGCCCCAGCATTTT. This chain links TRBV6-1 with TRBJ1-5; weak D call: TRBD1 (5 bases). Between the trimmed V and J ends, which lost 1 base and 2 bases, there was a span of 6 bases. Germline CDR1 and CDR2: MNHNS and SASEGT. The length of the CDR3 is 14 residues.

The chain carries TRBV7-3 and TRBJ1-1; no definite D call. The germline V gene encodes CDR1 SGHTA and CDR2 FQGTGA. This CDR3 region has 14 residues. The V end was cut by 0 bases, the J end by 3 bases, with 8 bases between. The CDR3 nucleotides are TGTGCCAGCAGCTTAACGGGGAGGGACACTGAAGCTTTCTTT. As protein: CASSLTGRDTEAFF.

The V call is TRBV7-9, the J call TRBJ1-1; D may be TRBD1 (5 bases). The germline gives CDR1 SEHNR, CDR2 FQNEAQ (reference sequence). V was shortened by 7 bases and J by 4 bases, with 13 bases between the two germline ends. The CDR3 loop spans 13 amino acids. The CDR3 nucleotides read TGTGCCAGCACCTCCGGGAGGGGCACTGAAGCTTTCTTT. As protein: CASTSGRGTEAFF.

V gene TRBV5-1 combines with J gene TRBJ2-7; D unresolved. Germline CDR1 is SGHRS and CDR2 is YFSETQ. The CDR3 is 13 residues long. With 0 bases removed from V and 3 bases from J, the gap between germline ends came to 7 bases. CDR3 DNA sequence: TGCGCCAGCAGCTTGGCACCCCACTACGAGCAGTACTTC. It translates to CASSLAPHYEQYF.

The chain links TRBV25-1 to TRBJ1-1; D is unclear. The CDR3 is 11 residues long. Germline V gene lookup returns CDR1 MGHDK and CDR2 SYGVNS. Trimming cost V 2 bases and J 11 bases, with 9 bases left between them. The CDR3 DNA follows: TGTGCCAGCAGTGAACCCGGGAGGGCTTTCTTT. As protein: CASSEPGRAFF.

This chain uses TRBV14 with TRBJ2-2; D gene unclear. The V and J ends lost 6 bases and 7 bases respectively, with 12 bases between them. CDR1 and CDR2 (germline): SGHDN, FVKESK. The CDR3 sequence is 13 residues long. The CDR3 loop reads CASSWGSYGELFF. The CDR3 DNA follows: TGTGCCAGCAGTTGGGGTTCCTACGGGGAGCTGTTTTTT.